The TCR beta chain described here comes from a study of identical twins. Study-level points and caveats: Shared out-of-frame alpha sequences (those common to twins) showed excess low generation probability.

V was clipped by 5 bases and J by 9 bases; unmatched bases: 7. The CDR3 is 15 amino acids. Germline V gene data show CDR1 as SGHNT and CDR2 as YENEEA. MiXCR, run by TCRdb on the 5' RACE reads, gives a single entry per CDR3 protein. The repertoire consists of around 490,000 distinct CDR3 sequences, with 13% to 15% occurring once and the leading ten covering less than 0.5%. A few counts support this clonotype. Its antigen remains unidentified. The same specimen was also included in a second study, on yellow fever vaccine responses in identical twins.

The TCR sequence derives from a woman between 18 and 29 years old in good health. The sample was CD4+ T cells sorted from blood. The chain couples TRBV11-3 to TRBJ2-1; 13 nucleotides line up with TRBD2. The CDR3 reads CASSRLAGGWGEQFF. CDR3 nucleotides: TGTGCCAGCAGCCGACTAGCGGGAGGTTGGGGTGAGCAGTTCTTC.